This T cell receptor beta chain was retrieved from a study of T cells in Graves' hyperthyroidism and ophthalmopathy. Study details: Peripheral blood was secured at the point of initial diagnosis, before any treatment.

This clonotype was counted ten times or more. What it binds is unknown. There were TCR beta CDR3 regions amplified from RNA transcripts. The primer set for the first-round RT-PCR of the TCR CDR3 was HTBI. TCRdb called the multiplex PCR reads again in MiXCR, with one record for every CDR3 protein. This table holds 300,000 to 450,000 distinct CDR3 sequences, about 15% found once. Broader study findings: Stable hyperthyroidism and ophthalmopathy were separated using 13 V-J signatures. Most thyroid clonotypes that were expanded above 0.001 also turned up in blood.

Investigators excluded patients with uncontrolled infection, other autoimmune disease, pregnancy or lactation. Germline V gene data show CDR1 as SGHVS and CDR2 as FNYEAQ. This CDR3 contains 13 residues. Trimming removed 5 bases at V and 4 bases at J, with 9 bases between. The sequence came from a young woman with Graves' hyperthyroidism that later progressed to Graves' ophthalmopathy. Sequences were obtained from blood. V usage is TRBV7-6 and J usage is TRBJ1-5; D might be TRBD1 (5 bases). The CDR3 spells CASSQQVNQPQHF. The CDR3 bases are TGTGCCAGCAGCCAACAGGTGAATCAGCCCCAGCATTTT.